The next 20 T cell receptor beta chains were all read from a single sample in a study of shared clonotypes between healthy human individuals. This table comes from immunoSEQ multiplex PCR, and its TCRdb copy is limited to in-frame clones, with some not included. The data contain about 1 million clones, around 75% of them seen just once; the ten biggest clones take up about 1.5%. The material sequenced was memory CD4+ T cells sorted from blood. The subset here: CD45RA-negative fraction. These receptors came from a man between 18 and 35 years old in good health.

The chain uses TRBV9 and TRBJ2-5; 9 positions match TRBD2. The CDR3 has 15 amino acids. CDR1 is SGDLS and CDR2 is YYNGEE in the germline V gene. V dropped 4 bases and J dropped 5; count of bases not matched to a gene: 9. As DNA, the CDR3 is TGTGCCAGCAGCTCCTTAGCGGGGGCGGCGGAGACCCAGTACTTC. This encodes CASSSLAGAAETQYF.

V usage is TRBV10-1 and J usage is TRBJ1-2; perhaps TRBD1 as D (6 bases). CDR3 length: 14 residues. Germline CDR1 and CDR2: WNHNN and SYGVQD (reference sequence). The V end lost 8 bases, the J end lost 4 bases, and 17 bases lay between the germline ends. The CDR3 DNA is TGCGCCAGCCTACAGACTGGACAGTTCTATGGCTACACCTTC. Protein sequence: CASLQTGQFYGYTF.

The chain combines TRBV5-1 with TRBJ1-1; TRBD1 agrees at 7 bases. The CDR3 runs 14 residues. CDR1 is SGHRS and CDR2 is YFSETQ in the germline V gene. Trimming took 3 bases from V and 1 from J; bases not matched to a gene: 3. The CDR3 bases are TGCGCCAGCAGCTGGGGACAGACGAACACTGAAGCTTTCTTT. It codes for CASSWGQTNTEAFF.

The rearrangement uses TRBV7-6 and TRBJ2-2, with 7 bases lining up with TRBD1. The germline gives CDR1 SGHVS, CDR2 FNYEAQ. With 3 bases clipped from V and 2 bases from J, the junction kept 6 bases outside the gene matches. The CDR3 is 16 amino acids. CDR3 nucleotides: TGTGCCAGCAGCTTTGTCAGGACAGGAAACACCGGGGAGCTGTTTTTT. Amino acids: CASSFVRTGNTGELFF.

The rearrangement joins TRBV19 to TRBJ1-4, with 8 bases matching TRBD1. The CDR3 runs to 16 residues. CDR1 and CDR2 from the germline V gene are LNHDA and SQIVND (reference sequence). With 6 bases clipped from V and 0 bases from J, the junction kept 6 bases outside the gene matches. The CDR3 DNA sequence: TGTGCCAGTAGCCGTTCGACAGGGGCAACTAATGAAAAACTGTTTTTT. It encodes CASSRSTGATNEKLFF.

CDR3 amino acids: CASSNRVNTGELFF. The CDR3, as DNA: TGTGCCAGCAGTAACAGAGTGAACACCGGGGAGCTGTTTTTT. The chain employs TRBV2 and TRBJ2-2; D unclear. The germline CDR1 and CDR2 sequences are SNHLY and FYNNEI. Trimming shortened V by 5 bases and J by 1 base, and 8 bases separated the two germline ends. The CDR3 is 14 amino acids.

This clone has more than one count but fewer than ten. This chain links TRBV2 with TRBJ1-1; D perhaps matches TRBD1 (6 bases). Trimming took off 6 bases at V and 6 bases at J, with 14 bases between the two ends. The CDR3 loop spans 13 amino acids. The V gene's germline CDR1 is SNHLY and CDR2 FYNNEI. The CDR3 DNA is TGTGCCAGCAGCAGGGTGGGGGGCCCTGAAGCTTTCTTT. Protein sequence: CASSRVGGPEAFF.

The V and J genes are TRBV21-1 and TRBJ1-5. TRBV21-1 is assigned pseudogene status. The CDR3 is 14 residues long. CDR3 nucleotides: TGTGCCAGCATTACTAGAGCTAGCAATCAGCCCCAGCATTTT. This translates into CASITRASNQPQHF.

As concerns this clone: Other nucleotide sequences from this sample produce the same CDR3. J is TRBJ2-1 and V is TRBV5-1; TRBD1 or TRBD2 may be the D gene (5 bases each). This CDR3 is 13 amino acids long. V was clipped by 0 bases and J by 6 bases, with 7 bases between them. Germline CDR1 SGHRS, CDR2 YFSETQ. This CDR3 reads CASSLGGSNEQFF. CDR3 nucleotides: TGCGCCAGCAGCTTGGGGGGGAGCAATGAGCAGTTCTTC.

This chain connects TRBV19 to TRBJ2-7, with D tentatively TRBD2 (5 bases). Germline values: CDR1 LNHDA, CDR2 SQIVND (reference sequence). This CDR3 has 14 amino acids. V was shortened by 3 bases and J by 6 bases, with 15 bases between the two germline ends. The CDR3 DNA sequence: TGTGCCAGTAGTATTTGGGGAGTTGGCTCCGAGCAGTACTTC. This codes for CASSIWGVGSEQYF.

This chain connects TRBV5-5 to TRBJ2-7; D gene ambiguous. The CDR3 consists of 14 residues. V lost 0 bases, J lost 6 bases, and 13 bases lay in between. The V gene's germline CDR1 is SGHKS and CDR2 YYEKEE (reference sequence). The CDR3 DNA follows: TGTGCCAGCAGCTTGGACCCGGATTCGGGCGAGCAGTACTTC. Its translation: CASSLDPDSGEQYF.

The rearrangement joins TRBV27 to TRBJ1-1, with a possible D match to TRBD1 (5 bases). This CDR3 region has 13 residues. Per the germline V gene, CDR1 is MNHEY and CDR2 is SMNVEV (reference sequence). V gave up 3 bases and J gave up 6 bases, with 11 bases separating them. Here the CDR3 DNA reads TGTGCCAGCAGTTTTCGGAGGGGAGCTGAAGCTTTCTTT. Translation gives CASSFRRGAEAFF.

This clone was observed once. The chain is built from TRBV2 and TRBJ1-2; possibly TRBD1 for D (6 bases). Per the germline V gene, CDR1 is SNHLY and CDR2 is FYNNEI. CDR3 length: 13 residues. V was trimmed by 6 bases and J by 4 bases, leaving 12 bases between them. The CDR3 DNA sequence: TGTGCCAGCAGCGCAACAGGGCTCTATGGCTACACCTTC. Residues: CASSATGLYGYTF.

V usage is TRBV7-2 and J usage is TRBJ1-2, with a weak D call TRBD1 (5 bases). V lost 1 base to trimming and J lost 4 bases, with 13 bases between them. The CDR3 loop spans 15 amino acids. Germline CDR1 reads SGHTA; CDR2 reads FQGNSA. This CDR3 reads CASSLGRGMSYGYTF. The CDR3 DNA reads as TGTGCCAGCAGCTTAGGGCGGGGGATGAGCTATGGCTACACCTTC.

Turning to this clone: Other nucleotide sequences from this sample produce the same CDR3. CDR3 sequence reads: CASSVRGGAETQYF. The CDR3 DNA reads TGTGCCAGCAGCGTTAGAGGGGGCGCAGAGACCCAGTACTTC. This chain connects TRBV9 to TRBJ2-5; TRBD1 matches 7 bases. There are 14 residues in the CDR3. Germline CDR1 and CDR2: SGDLS and YYNGEE. Trimming took 2 bases from V and 4 from J; bases not matched to a gene: 5.

The chain couples TRBV5-1 to TRBJ2-1; the D is unclear. CDR3 length equals 14 residues. The V end was cut by 0 bases, the J end by 4 bases, with 8 bases between. The germline gives CDR1 SGHRS, CDR2 YFSETQ. CDR3 nucleotides: TGCGCCAGCAGCTTGGCGACTGAATACAATGAGCAGTTCTTC. As protein: CASSLATEYNEQFF.

This chain connects TRBV19 to TRBJ2-1; D perhaps matches TRBD2 (5 bases). The CDR3 runs 15 residues. From germline, CDR1 is LNHDA and CDR2 SQIVND (reference sequence). V shed 3 bases and J shed 0 bases, with 9 bases lying between them. The CDR3 DNA follows: TGTGCCAGTAGTATCAGCGGTTTCTCCTACAATGAGCAGTTCTTC. This encodes CASSISGFSYNEQFF.

V and J are TRBV25-1 and TRBJ2-1; TRBD1 agrees at 8 bases. CDR3 length: 14 amino acids. With V trimmed by 9 bases and J by 4 bases, 8 bases remained unmatched. The germline V gene has CDR1 MGHDK and CDR2 SYGVNS. The CDR3 protein is CARSGQGEYNEQFF. CDR3 coding DNA: TGTGCCAGGTCAGGACAGGGTGAGTACAATGAGCAGTTCTTC.

This clone was picked up many times. V usage is TRBV27 and J usage is TRBJ1-5, with D hard to call. V lost 4 bases and J lost 0, with 13 bases in between. Germline lookup yields CDR1 MNHEY and CDR2 SMNVEV (reference sequence). CDR3 length equals 16 residues. Here the CDR3 DNA reads TGTGCCAGCAGTTGGACGGGAATTTATAGCAATCAGCCCCAGCATTTT. It encodes CASSWTGIYSNQPQHF.

This clone was seen many times. The genes are TRBV6-4 and TRBJ1-6; D call uncertain. Germline V gene lookup returns CDR1 MRHNA and CDR2 SNTAGT. This CDR3 region has 12 residues. Deletions cut 6 bases from V and 5 bases from J, with 5 bases between. Here the CDR3 reads CASRANNSPLHF. In DNA form, the CDR3 reads TGTGCCAGCAGAGCTAATAATTCACCCCTCCACTTT.